These 23 T cell receptor beta chains were all obtained from the same sample, sequenced in a study of early stage breast cancer tumors. Produced via immunoSEQ multiplex PCR; TCRdb's table is partial and in-frame only. The table includes roughly 60,000 clones, approximately 80% detected once. The sequenced sample was blood. These TCRs come from a person aged 30 to 39 with breast cancer.

The CDR3 DNA is TGTGCCAGCAGTTACGCCAGGAGCGGTAGGTACGAGCAGTACTTC. Translating gives CASSYARSGRYEQYF. The chain has TRBV6-5 and TRBJ2-7, with D tentatively TRBD2 (5 bases). The CDR3 has 15 amino acids. The germline V gene encodes CDR1 MNHEY and CDR2 SVGAGI. V shed 2 bases and J shed 4 bases, with 15 bases lying between them.

The rearrangement links TRBV6-6 to TRBJ1-2; no clear D gene. CDR1 and CDR2 (germline): MNHNY, SVGAGI (reference sequence). V was trimmed by 2 bases and J by 8 bases, leaving 12 bases between them. The CDR3 has 13 residues. For the CDR3, the DNA is TGTGCCAGCAGTTACCCAGTGTTGGGCGGCTACACCTTC. It codes for CASSYPVLGGYTF.

V and J are TRBV5-1 and TRBJ2-5; D might be TRBD2 (5 bases). This CDR3 region has 15 residues. CDR1 is SGHRS, CDR2 YFSETQ, per germline. Trimming took 0 bases from V and 4 from J, leaving 13 bases between them. The CDR3 reads CASSLAGLEGETQYF. CDR3 nucleotides: TGCGCCAGCAGCTTGGCCGGGCTAGAGGGAGAGACCCAGTACTTC.

CDR3 coding DNA: TGTGCCAGTAGTATCAAACAGGGGGACACTAGATGGACTGAAGCTTTCTTT. Translated: CASSIKQGDTRWTEAFF. V gene TRBV19 combines with J gene TRBJ1-1; TRBD1 matches at 8 bases. V dropped 3 bases and J dropped 5; count of bases not matched to a gene: 14. The CDR3 length is 17 residues. The germline V gene encodes CDR1 LNHDA and CDR2 SQIVND (reference sequence).

This clone showed up many times. The gene calls are TRBV7-3 and TRBJ2-7; 9 nucleotides line up with TRBD2. Losses at the gene ends were 5 bases for V and 0 bases for J; bases not matched to a gene: 5. This CDR3 spans 15 amino acids. Germline CDR1 reads SGHTA; CDR2 reads FQGTGA. The CDR3, as DNA: TGTGCCAGCAGCGCAGGACTAGCGCACTCCTACGAGCAGTACTTC. It encodes CASSAGLAHSYEQYF.

The chain uses TRBV6-5 and TRBJ2-2; the D is unclear. Germline V gives CDR1 MNHEY, CDR2 SVGAGI. The CDR3 has 14 residues. Deletions cut 6 bases from V and 4 bases from J, with 12 bases between. In DNA form, the CDR3 reads TGTGCCAGCAGGCCCCCCTTCCGCACCGGGGAGCTGTTTTTT. This gives the protein CASRPPFRTGELFF.

The V and J genes are TRBV4-3 and TRBJ2-5; TRBD2 agrees at 10 bases. V gave up 0 bases and J gave up 5 bases; unmatched junction bases: 12. Germline loops: CDR1 LGHNA, CDR2 YSLEER. This CDR3 comprises 18 residues. CDR3 DNA sequence: TGCGCCAGCAGCCAAGATATAGTTGCTAGCGGGAGCACTGAGACCCAGTACTTC. Translating gives CASSQDIVASGSTETQYF.

This CDR3 reads CASSLQGPGQGMVGGEQYF. The DNA for the CDR3 is TGTGCCAGCAGCTTACAAGGACCGGGACAGGGGATGGTAGGTGGCGAGCAGTACTTC. This chain links TRBV7-8 with TRBJ2-7, with TRBD1 matching over 10 bases. J lost 6 bases, V lost 2 bases, and 19 bases had no gene match. This CDR3 spans 19 amino acids. Germline V CDR1 and CDR2: SGHVS, FQNEAQ.

The V call is TRBV5-5, the J call TRBJ2-7; TRBD2 aligns across 9 bases. V was clipped by 3 bases and J by 3 bases; unmatched bases: 7. Germline V gives CDR1 SGHKS, CDR2 YYEKEE (reference sequence). The CDR3 contains 15 residues. The CDR3 nucleotides read TGTGCCAGCAGCTCGACCGCGGGAGGGTACTACGAGCAGTACTTC. Translated, it gives CASSSTAGGYYEQYF.

The CDR3 reads CASSLVRLNLYEQYF. CDR3 coding DNA: TGTGCCAGCAGCCTAGTTCGACTAAATCTATACGAGCAGTACTTC. This chain joins TRBV7-9 and TRBJ2-7, with D possibly TRBD2 on 5 matching bases. With 5 bases removed from V and 4 bases from J, the gap between germline ends came to 18 bases. Germline V lookup: CDR1 SEHNR, CDR2 FQNEAQ (reference sequence). The CDR3 loop spans 15 amino acids.

The rearrangement links TRBV4-3 to TRBJ2-7, with D tentatively TRBD2 (6 bases). V was pared by 0 bases and J by 0 bases, with 12 bases between. The CDR3 runs 16 residues. In germline, CDR1 is LGHNA, CDR2 YSLEER. CDR3 coding DNA: TGCGCCAGCAGCCAAGATCGTACGACTAGCTCCTACGAGCAGTACTTC. Its translation is CASSQDRTTSSYEQYF.

The V gene is TRBV30, the J gene TRBJ2-6; tentative D call: TRBD1 (5 bases). The length of the CDR3 is 17 residues. Germline V CDR1 and CDR2: GTSNPN, SVGIG (reference sequence). V lost 3 bases, J lost 2 bases, and 17 bases lay in between. CDR3 sequence reads: CAWRNRLTLPGANVLTF. Written as DNA, the CDR3 is TGTGCCTGGAGAAACAGGCTGACGCTACCTGGGGCCAACGTCCTGACTTTC.

This clone is a singleton in its sample. This sequence joins TRBV5-1 and TRBJ1-5; D might be TRBD1 (5 bases). There are 16 residues in the CDR3. V was clipped by 1 base and J by 1 base, with 12 bases between them. From germline, CDR1 is SGHRS and CDR2 YFSETQ. The CDR3, as DNA: TGCGCCAGCAGCTTGAGTCCGGGGCACAGCAATCAGCCCCAGCATTTT. This translates into CASSLSPGHSNQPQHF.

The chain is built from TRBV4-1 and TRBJ2-3, with D perhaps TRBD1 (5 bases). The CDR3 is 15 residues long. Trimming cost V 4 bases and J 0 bases, with 11 bases left between them. The V gene's germline CDR1 is MGHRA and CDR2 YSYEKL. The CDR3 region is CASSPGHFSTDTQYF. The CDR3 DNA reads as TGCGCCAGCAGCCCAGGACACTTTAGCACAGATACGCAGTATTTT.

The rearrangement uses TRBV9 and TRBJ2-1; TRBD2 agrees at 10 bases. Trimming at V came to 6 bases and at J to 10 bases, leaving 7 bases not matched to a gene. Looked up from germline, CDR1 is SGDLS and CDR2 is YYNGEE. CDR3 length equals 13 residues. CDR3 amino acids: CASNTERGGEQFF. The CDR3 nucleotides are TGTGCCAGCAATACGGAGCGGGGGGGCGAGCAGTTCTTC.

The DNA for the CDR3 is TGTGCCAGCAGTCCCCCGGGCGCCAAGGATCAGCCCCAGCATTTT. This codes for CASSPPGAKDQPQHF. V gene TRBV6-6 combines with J gene TRBJ1-5; no reliable D call. The CDR3 loop spans 15 amino acids. In germline, CDR1 is MNHNY, CDR2 SVGAGI (reference sequence). Trimming cost V 5 bases and J 5 bases, with 16 bases left between them.

V gene TRBV29-1 combines with J gene TRBJ2-7, with D possibly TRBD1 on 5 matching bases. CDR3 length: 12 amino acids. Trimming left V 8 bases short and J 3 bases short, with 14 bases between. Germline V gives CDR1 SQVTM, CDR2 ANQGSEA. CDR3 nucleotides: TGCAGCACCATAGGGGCCAACTACGAGCAGTACTTC. This codes for CSTIGANYEQYF.

CDR3 nucleotide sequence: TGTGCCAGCAGCTTAGACGGGGGGCGTCGGGGCTACACCTTC. Translated: CASSLDGGRRGYTF. This rearrangement joins TRBV7-9 to TRBJ1-2, with a weak D call TRBD1 (6 bases). This CDR3 region has 14 residues. Trimming took 1 base from V and 8 from J, leaving 14 bases between them. Germline CDR1 reads SEHNR; CDR2 reads FQNEAQ (reference sequence).

This chain links TRBV5-1 with TRBJ2-5, with D uncertain. The germline V gene has CDR1 SGHRS and CDR2 YFSETQ. Trimming stripped 6 bases from V and 3 bases from J, with 9 bases between. The CDR3 is 12 amino acids. This CDR3 is CASTSQKETQYF. The CDR3 DNA reads TGCGCCAGCACCTCTCAGAAAGAGACCCAGTACTTC.

This clone occurred a few times. V gene TRBV4-3 combines with J gene TRBJ2-1; D gene unclear. The CDR3 has 15 residues. Between the trimmed V and J ends, which lost 0 bases and 3 bases, there was a span of 9 bases. Germline CDR1 LGHNA, CDR2 YSLEER. For the CDR3, the DNA is TGCGCCAGCAGCCAAGAGTGGCGGAACTACAATGAGCAGTTCTTC. It translates to CASSQEWRNYNEQFF.

V and J are TRBV5-6 and TRBJ1-4; maybe TRBD1 (5 bases). The CDR3 sequence is 17 residues long. Trimming removed 0 bases at V and 3 bases at J, with 15 bases between. Germline CDR1 is SGHDT and CDR2 is YYEEEE. For the CDR3, the DNA is TGTGCCAGCAGCTTGGGCGGGACGGGCCTGGCTAATGAAAAACTGTTTTTT. Translated: CASSLGGTGLANEKLFF. The variable domain in full, completed from reference TRBV5-6 and TRBJ1-4, reads DAGVTQSPTHLIKTRGQQVTLRCSPKSGHDTVSWYQQALGQGPQFIFQYYEEEERQRGNFPDRFSGHQFPNYSSELNVNALLLGDSALYLCASSLGGTGLANEKLFFGSGTQLSVL.

This rearrangement joins TRBV5-1 to TRBJ2-3; TRBD1 aligns across 7 bases. CDR1 is SGHRS, CDR2 YFSETQ, per germline. The CDR3 has 14 amino acids. J lost 5 bases, V lost 0 bases, and 3 bases had no gene match. CDR3 loop: CASSLGQGKDTQYF. Here the CDR3 DNA reads TGCGCCAGCAGCTTGGGACAGGGTAAAGATACGCAGTATTTT.

This clone was detected a few times. The chain joins TRBV4-1 to TRBJ1-2; 9 positions agree with TRBD1. CDR1 is MGHRA and CDR2 is YSYEKL in the germline V gene. The V gene end was trimmed by 1 base and the J gene end by 6 bases; junction bases not matched to a gene: 6. The CDR3 length is 15 residues. Here the CDR3 DNA reads TGCGCCAGCAGCCAAGTCAGGGACAGGGTGCATGGCTACACCTTC. Its protein is CASSQVRDRVHGYTF.